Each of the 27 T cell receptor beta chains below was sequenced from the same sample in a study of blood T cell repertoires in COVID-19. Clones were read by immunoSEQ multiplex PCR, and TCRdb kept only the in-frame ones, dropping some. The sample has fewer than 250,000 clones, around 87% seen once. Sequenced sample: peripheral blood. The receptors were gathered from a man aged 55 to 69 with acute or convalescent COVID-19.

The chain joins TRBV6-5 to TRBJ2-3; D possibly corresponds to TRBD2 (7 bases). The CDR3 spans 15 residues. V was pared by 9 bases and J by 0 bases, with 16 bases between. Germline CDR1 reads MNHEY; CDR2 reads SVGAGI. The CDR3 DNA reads TGTGCCAGTGCGGGGGCCCTTGGGAGCACAGATACGCAGTATTTT. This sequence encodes CASAGALGSTDTQYF.

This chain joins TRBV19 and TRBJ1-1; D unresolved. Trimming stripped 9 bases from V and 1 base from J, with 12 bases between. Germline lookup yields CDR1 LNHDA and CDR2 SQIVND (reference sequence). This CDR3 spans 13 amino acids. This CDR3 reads CASQYTGNTEAFF. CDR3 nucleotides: TGTGCCAGCCAATACACGGGGAACACTGAAGCTTTCTTT.

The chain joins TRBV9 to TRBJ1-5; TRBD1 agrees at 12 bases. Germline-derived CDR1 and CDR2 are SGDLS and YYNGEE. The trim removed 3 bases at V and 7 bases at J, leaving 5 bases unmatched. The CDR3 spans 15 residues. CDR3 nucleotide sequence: TGTGCCAGCAGCGCGGGACAGGGGGCGAAGCAGCCCCAGCATTTT. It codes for CASSAGQGAKQPQHF.

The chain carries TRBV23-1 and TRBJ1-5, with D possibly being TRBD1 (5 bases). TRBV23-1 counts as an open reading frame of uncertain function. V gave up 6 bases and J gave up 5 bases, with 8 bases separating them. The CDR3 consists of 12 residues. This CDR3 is CASRAGYQPQHF. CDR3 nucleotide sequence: TGCGCCAGCAGGGCAGGGTATCAGCCCCAGCATTTT.

Here the CDR3 DNA reads TGTGCCAGTAGTATAGGGGCAGGGACATACGAGCAGTACTTC. This sequence encodes CASSIGAGTYEQYF. The chain couples TRBV19 to TRBJ2-7; D might be TRBD1 (6 bases). The V end lost 1 base, the J end lost 4 bases, and 11 bases lay between the germline ends. Germline V lookup: CDR1 LNHDA, CDR2 SQIVND (reference sequence). CDR3 length: 14 residues.

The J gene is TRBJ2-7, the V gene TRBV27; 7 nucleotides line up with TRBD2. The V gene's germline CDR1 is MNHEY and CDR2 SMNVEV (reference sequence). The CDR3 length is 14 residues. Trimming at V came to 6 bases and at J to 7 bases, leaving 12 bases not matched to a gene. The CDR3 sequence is CASRRPSGGLEQYF. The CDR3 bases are TGTGCCAGCAGACGACCTAGCGGAGGGTTGGAGCAGTACTTC.

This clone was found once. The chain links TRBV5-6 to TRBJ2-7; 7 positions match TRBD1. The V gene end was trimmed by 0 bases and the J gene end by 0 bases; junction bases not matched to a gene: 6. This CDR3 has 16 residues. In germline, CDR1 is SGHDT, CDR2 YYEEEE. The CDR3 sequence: CASSLVGTARSYEQYF. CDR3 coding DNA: TGTGCCAGCAGCTTGGTTGGGACAGCCCGCTCCTACGAGCAGTACTTC.

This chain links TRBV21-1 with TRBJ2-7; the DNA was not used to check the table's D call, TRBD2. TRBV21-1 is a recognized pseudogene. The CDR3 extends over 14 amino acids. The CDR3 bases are TGTGCCAGCAGCCACCGGGACTCCTCCCACGAGCAGTACTTC. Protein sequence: CASSHRDSSHEQYF.

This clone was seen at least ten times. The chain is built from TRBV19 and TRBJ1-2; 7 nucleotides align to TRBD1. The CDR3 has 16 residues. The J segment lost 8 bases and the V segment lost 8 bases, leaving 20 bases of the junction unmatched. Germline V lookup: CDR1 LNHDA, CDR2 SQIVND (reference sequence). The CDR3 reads CASSLRTGTPLEGYTF. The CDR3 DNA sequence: TGTGCCAGTTCACTAAGGACAGGTACACCCTTGGAGGGCTACACCTTC.

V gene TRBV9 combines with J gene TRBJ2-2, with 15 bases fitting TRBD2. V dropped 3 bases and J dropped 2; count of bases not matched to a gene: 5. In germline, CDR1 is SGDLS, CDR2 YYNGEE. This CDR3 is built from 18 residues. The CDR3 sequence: CASSAGLAGGPNTGELFF. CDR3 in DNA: TGTGCCAGCAGCGCCGGACTAGCGGGGGGGCCTAACACCGGGGAGCTGTTTTTT.

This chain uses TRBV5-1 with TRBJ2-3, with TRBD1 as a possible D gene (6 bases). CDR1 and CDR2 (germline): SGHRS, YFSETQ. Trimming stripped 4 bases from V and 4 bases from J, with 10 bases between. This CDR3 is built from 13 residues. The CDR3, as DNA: TGCGCCAGCAGCCTAACAGGGCCAGATACGCAGTATTTT. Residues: CASSLTGPDTQYF.

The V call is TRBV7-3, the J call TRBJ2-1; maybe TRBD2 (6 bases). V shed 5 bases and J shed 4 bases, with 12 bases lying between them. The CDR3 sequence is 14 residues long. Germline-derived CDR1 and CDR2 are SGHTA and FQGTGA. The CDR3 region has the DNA TGTGCCAGCAGCCCAGGGACTGCGTACAATGAGCAGTTCTTC. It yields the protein CASSPGTAYNEQFF.

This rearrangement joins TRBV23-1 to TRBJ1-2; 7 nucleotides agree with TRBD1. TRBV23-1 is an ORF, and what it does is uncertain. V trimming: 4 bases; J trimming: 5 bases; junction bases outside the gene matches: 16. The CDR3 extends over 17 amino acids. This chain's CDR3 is CASSPGGRGEVRYGYTF. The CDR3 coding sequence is TGCGCCAGCAGTCCCGGAGGCAGGGGGGAGGTTCGGTATGGCTACACCTTC.

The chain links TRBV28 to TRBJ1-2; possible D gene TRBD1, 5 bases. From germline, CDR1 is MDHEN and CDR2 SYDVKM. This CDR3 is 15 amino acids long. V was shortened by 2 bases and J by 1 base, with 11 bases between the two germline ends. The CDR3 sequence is CASSLRDSFNYGYTF. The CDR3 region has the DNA TGTGCCAGCAGTTTAAGGGACTCTTTTAACTATGGCTACACCTTC.

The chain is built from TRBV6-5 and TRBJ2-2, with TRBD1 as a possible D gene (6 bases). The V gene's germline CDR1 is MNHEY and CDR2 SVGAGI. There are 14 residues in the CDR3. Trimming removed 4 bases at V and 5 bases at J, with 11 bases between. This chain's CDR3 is CASSSGQPTGELFF. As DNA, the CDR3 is TGTGCCAGCAGTTCTGGACAGCCGACCGGGGAGCTGTTTTTT.

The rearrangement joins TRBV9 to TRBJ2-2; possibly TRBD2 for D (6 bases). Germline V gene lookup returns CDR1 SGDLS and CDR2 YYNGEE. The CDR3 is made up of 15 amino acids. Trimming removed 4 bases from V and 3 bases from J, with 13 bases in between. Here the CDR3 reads CASSPFGGDTGELFF. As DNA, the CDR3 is TGTGCCAGCAGCCCCTTTGGCGGGGACACCGGGGAGCTGTTTTTT. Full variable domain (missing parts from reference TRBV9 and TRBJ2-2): DSGVTQTPKHLITATGQRVTLRCSPRSGDLSVYWYQQSLDQGLQFLIQYYNGEERAKGNILERFSAQQFPDLHSELNLSSLELGDSALYFCASSPFGGDTGELFFGEGSRLTVL.

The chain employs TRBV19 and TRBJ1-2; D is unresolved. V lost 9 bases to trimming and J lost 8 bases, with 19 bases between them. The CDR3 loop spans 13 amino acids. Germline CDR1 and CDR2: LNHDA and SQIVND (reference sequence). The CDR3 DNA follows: TGTGCCAGCCACGCGGGCCCCACTCTGGGCTACACCTTC. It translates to CASHAGPTLGYTF.

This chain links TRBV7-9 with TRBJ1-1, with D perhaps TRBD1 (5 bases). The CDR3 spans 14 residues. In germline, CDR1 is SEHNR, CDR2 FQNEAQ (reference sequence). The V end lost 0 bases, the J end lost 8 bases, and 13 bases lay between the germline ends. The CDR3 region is CASSLAAGPKEAFF. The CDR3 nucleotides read TGTGCCAGCAGCTTAGCCGCAGGGCCGAAGGAAGCTTTCTTT.

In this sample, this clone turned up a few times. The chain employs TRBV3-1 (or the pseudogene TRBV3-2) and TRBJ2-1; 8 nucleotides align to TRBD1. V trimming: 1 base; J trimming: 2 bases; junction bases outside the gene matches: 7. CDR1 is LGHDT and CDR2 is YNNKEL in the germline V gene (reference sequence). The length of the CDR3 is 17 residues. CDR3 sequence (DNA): TGTGCCAGCAGCCAAGGACCCGACAGGGGAACCTACAATGAGCAGTTCTTC. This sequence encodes CASSQGPDRGTYNEQFF.

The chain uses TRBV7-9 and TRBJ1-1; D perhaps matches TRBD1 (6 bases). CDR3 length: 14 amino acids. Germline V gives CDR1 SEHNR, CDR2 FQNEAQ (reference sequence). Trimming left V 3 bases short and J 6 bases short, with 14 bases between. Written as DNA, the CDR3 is TGTGCCAGCAGCTTGGGAGGGGGGGCGGCTGAAGCTTTCTTT. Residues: CASSLGGGAAEAFF. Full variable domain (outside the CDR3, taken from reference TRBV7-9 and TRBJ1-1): DTGVSQNPRHKITKRGQNVTFRCDPISEHNRLYWYRQTLGQGPEFLTYFQNEAQLEKSRLLSDRFSAERPKGSFSTLEIQRTEQGDSAMYLCASSLGGGAAEAFFGQGTRLTVV.

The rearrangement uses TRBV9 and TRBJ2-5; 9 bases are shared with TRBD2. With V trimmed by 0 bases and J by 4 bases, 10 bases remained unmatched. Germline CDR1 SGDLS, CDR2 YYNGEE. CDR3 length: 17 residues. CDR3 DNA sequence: TGTGCCAGCAGCGTAGAGGGGAGCGGGGGGCATATAGAGACCCAGTACTTC. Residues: CASSVEGSGGHIETQYF.

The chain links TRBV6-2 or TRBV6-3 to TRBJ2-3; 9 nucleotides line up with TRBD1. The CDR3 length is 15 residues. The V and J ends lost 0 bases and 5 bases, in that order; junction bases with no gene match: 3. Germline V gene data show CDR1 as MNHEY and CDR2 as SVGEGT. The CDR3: CASSYSRDREDTQYF. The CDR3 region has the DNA TGTGCCAGCAGTTACTCGAGGGACAGGGAAGATACGCAGTATTTT.

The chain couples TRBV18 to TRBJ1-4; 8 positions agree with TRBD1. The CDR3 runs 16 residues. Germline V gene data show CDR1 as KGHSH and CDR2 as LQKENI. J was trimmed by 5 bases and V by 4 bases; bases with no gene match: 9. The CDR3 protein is CASSRDTQGANEKLFF. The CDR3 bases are TGTGCCAGCTCACGCGATACTCAGGGGGCAAATGAAAAACTGTTTTTT.

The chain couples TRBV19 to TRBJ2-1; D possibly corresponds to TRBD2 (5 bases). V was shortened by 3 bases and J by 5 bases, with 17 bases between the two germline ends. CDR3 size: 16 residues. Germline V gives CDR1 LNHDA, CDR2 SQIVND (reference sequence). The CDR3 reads CASSMIWGVTDNEQFF. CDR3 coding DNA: TGTGCCAGTAGTATGATCTGGGGAGTTACAGACAATGAGCAGTTCTTC.

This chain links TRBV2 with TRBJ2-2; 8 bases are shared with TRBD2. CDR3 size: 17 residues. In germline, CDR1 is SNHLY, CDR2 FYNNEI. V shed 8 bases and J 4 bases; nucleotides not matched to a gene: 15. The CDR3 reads CASRAGGAGKVTGELFF. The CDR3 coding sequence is TGTGCCAGCCGGGCCGGGGGGGCCGGAAAGGTCACCGGGGAGCTGTTTTTT.

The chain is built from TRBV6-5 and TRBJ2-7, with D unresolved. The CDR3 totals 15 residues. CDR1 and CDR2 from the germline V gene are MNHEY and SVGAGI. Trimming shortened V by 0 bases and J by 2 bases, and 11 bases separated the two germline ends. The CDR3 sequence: CASSYSPTETYEQYF. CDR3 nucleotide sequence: TGTGCCAGCAGTTACTCCCCGACGGAGACCTACGAGCAGTACTTC.

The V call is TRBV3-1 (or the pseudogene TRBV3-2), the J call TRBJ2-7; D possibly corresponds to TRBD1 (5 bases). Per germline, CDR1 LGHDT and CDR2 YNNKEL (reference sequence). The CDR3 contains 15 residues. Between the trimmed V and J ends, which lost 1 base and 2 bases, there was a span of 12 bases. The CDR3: CASSQVSRQTYEQYF. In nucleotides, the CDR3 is TGTGCCAGCAGCCAAGTGTCGAGACAGACCTACGAGCAGTACTTC.